These T cell receptor beta chains were read from a single sample in a study of blood T cell repertoires in COVID-19. The table came from immunoSEQ multiplex PCR; TCRdb's copy has only in-frame clones and leaves some out. The table includes fewer than 450,000 clones, 88% detected once. Sample: peripheral blood. All receptors come from a woman aged 45-65 years with COVID-19, enrolled during active disease. CDR3s include the opening cysteine and the closing phenylalanine or tryptophan. The order of the fields is D gene, clone size, J gene, V gene, CDR3 DNA, CDR3 protein. A D gene is named only where the DNA matches it firmly. Rows give clone size only sometimes, using once, few, many, or a class for an expanded clone.

D: .; size: few; J: TRBJ1-1; V: TRBV5-6; DNA: TGTGCCAGCAGCTCTAACACTGAAGCTTTCTTT; CDR3: CASSSNTEAFF
D: .; size: .; J: TRBJ2-7; V: TRBV9; DNA: TGTGCCAGCAGCCCCAGAGGAGGATACGAGCAGTACTTC; CDR3: CASSPRGGYEQYF
D: .; size: .; J: TRBJ1-2; V: TRBV7-9; DNA: TGTGCCAGCAGCGCTGGGTCGCGGGGGAACTATGGCTACACCTTC; CDR3: CASSAGSRGNYGYTF
D: .; size: once; J: TRBJ1-3; V: TRBV6-5; DNA: TGTGCCAGCAGTTACCGCCGGGGGGTCGGAAACACCATATATTTT; CDR3: CASSYRRGVGNTIYF
D: .; size: .; J: TRBJ1-2; V: TRBV3-1/TRBV3-2; DNA: TGTGCCAGCAGCCCGATACAAGGAAGGGGGACGGGCTACACCTTC; CDR3: CASSPIQGRGTGYTF
D: .; size: .; J: TRBJ2-7; V: TRBV2; DNA: TGTGCCACCCTACTGACAGCGGGCCGATCCTACGAGCAGTACTTC; CDR3: CATLLTAGRSYEQYF
D: .; size: .; J: TRBJ1-2; V: TRBV7-2; DNA: TGTGCCAGCAGCTTACTGGGCTACACCTTC; CDR3: CASSLLGYTF
D: TRBD2; size: .; J: TRBJ2-7; V: TRBV6-1; DNA: TGTGCCAGCAGTGAAGCGTACACTAGCGGGGGCTACGAGCAGTACTTC; CDR3: CASSEAYTSGGYEQYF
D: TRBD2; size: .; J: TRBJ2-5; V: TRBV19; DNA: TGTGCCAGTGCGGGGGTCCGGGAAAAGACCCAGTACTTC; CDR3: CASAGVREKTQYF
D: .; size: .; J: TRBJ1-1; V: TRBV7-9; DNA: TGTGCCAGCAGCCCCACGCGGAACACTGAAGCTTTCTTT; CDR3: CASSPTRNTEAFF
D: .; size: once; J: TRBJ1-3; V: TRBV7-9; DNA: TGTGCCAGCGGCTTGGGGCGGGGTCGGGCTGGAAACACCATATATTTT; CDR3: CASGLGRGRAGNTIYF
D: TRBD1; size: .; J: TRBJ1-6; V: TRBV5-1; DNA: TGCGCCAGCAGCCTTGGGGACAGGGGAGCTTCACCCCTCCACTTT; CDR3: CASSLGDRGASPLHF
D: .; size: .; J: TRBJ1-6; V: TRBV3-1/TRBV3-2; DNA: TGTGCCAGCAGCCAGATCAGGGATTCACCCCTCCACTTT; CDR3: CASSQIRDSPLHF
D: .; size: .; J: TRBJ1-5; V: TRBV13; DNA: TGTGCCAGCAGTTTTTTAAATCAGCCCCAGCATTTT; CDR3: CASSFLNQPQHF
D: TRBD2; size: once; J: TRBJ2-3; V: TRBV19; DNA: TGTGCCAGTAGTACGACTAGCGGGGGCGCGGAGGGTGGGGTGCAGTATTTT; CDR3: CASSTTSGGAEGGVQYF
D: .; size: .; J: TRBJ1-2; V: TRBV12-5; DNA: TGTGCTAGTGGTCCAAACACCGGGACTTATGGCTACACCTTC; CDR3: CASGPNTGTYGYTF
D: .; size: .; J: TRBJ1-5; V: TRBV19; DNA: TGTGCCAGTAGTATGCCCAGACTACGGACTGGACTCGATCAGCCCCAGCATTTT; CDR3: CASSMPRLRTGLDQPQHF
D: TRBD2; size: .; J: TRBJ2-3; V: TRBV9; DNA: TGTGCCAGCAGCGCCCTCATAGCGGGGGGCACAGATACGCAGTATTTT; CDR3: CASSALIAGGTDTQYF
D: .; size: .; J: TRBJ2-6; V: TRBV5-4; DNA: TGTGCCAGCAGACTGGACAGTTCTGGGGCCAACGTCCTGACTTTC; CDR3: CASRLDSSGANVLTF
D: .; size: .; J: TRBJ1-1; V: TRBV11-2; DNA: TGTGCCAGCAGCTTAGGGATGCGACAGGCCTTGAACACTGAAGCTTTCTTT; CDR3: CASSLGMRQALNTEAFF
D: TRBD1; size: .; J: TRBJ1-2; V: TRBV10-3; DNA: TGTGCCATCAGCGACAGGGGGCTGGGTGGCTACACCTTC; CDR3: CAISDRGLGGYTF
D: .; size: .; J: TRBJ1-3; V: TRBV2; DNA: TGTGCCAGCAGTCCCAAGGGAGGGAGCGGAAACACCATATATTTT; CDR3: CASSPKGGSGNTIYF
D: .; size: .; J: TRBJ1-1; V: TRBV19; DNA: TGTGCCAGCAGTCCCCCCGAGGGAACTGAAGCTTTCTTT; CDR3: CASSPPEGTEAFF
D: TRBD1; size: .; J: TRBJ1-1; V: TRBV6-5; DNA: TGTGCCAGCAGTCGGGACAGTAGGAACACTGAAGCTTTCTTT; CDR3: CASSRDSRNTEAFF
D: .; size: .; J: TRBJ1-5; V: TRBV11-2; DNA: TGTGCCAGCAGCTTGACAGGCTATAGCAATCAGCCCCAGCATTTT; CDR3: CASSLTGYSNQPQHF
D: .; size: .; J: TRBJ1-5; V: TRBV7-8; DNA: TGTGCCAGCAGCTTAGCAGAGCATGATCAGCCCCAGCATTTT; CDR3: CASSLAEHDQPQHF
D: TRBD2; size: .; J: TRBJ2-3; V: TRBV9; DNA: TGTGCCAGCAGCGTCCTCTCAGCGGGGGCCCTTTTAGATACGCAGTATTTT; CDR3: CASSVLSAGALLDTQYF
D: .; size: .; J: TRBJ1-1; V: TRBV9; DNA: TGTGCCAGCAGCGTATTGGGGGCGGGGGATACTGAAGCTTTCTTT; CDR3: CASSVLGAGDTEAFF